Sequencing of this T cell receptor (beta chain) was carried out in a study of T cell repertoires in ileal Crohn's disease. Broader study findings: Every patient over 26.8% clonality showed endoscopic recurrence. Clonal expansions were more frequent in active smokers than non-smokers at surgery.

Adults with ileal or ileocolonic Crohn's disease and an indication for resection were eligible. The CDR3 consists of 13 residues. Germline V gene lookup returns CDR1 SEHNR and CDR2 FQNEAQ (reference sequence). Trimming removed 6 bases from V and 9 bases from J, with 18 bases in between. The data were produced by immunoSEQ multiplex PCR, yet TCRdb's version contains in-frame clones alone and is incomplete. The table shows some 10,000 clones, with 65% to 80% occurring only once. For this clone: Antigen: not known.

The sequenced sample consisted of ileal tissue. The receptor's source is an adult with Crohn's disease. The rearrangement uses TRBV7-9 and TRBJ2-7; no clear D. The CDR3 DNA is TGTGCCAGCAGTTTAATATCGGGTGCCGCGCAGTACTTC. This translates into CASSLISGAAQYF.